The 17 T cell receptor beta chains below come from one sample, sequenced in a study of human T cells and chemical hapten exposure. Each CDR3 protein gets one entry after TCRdb re-called the RACE reads with MiXCR. The sample lists tens of thousands of distinct CDR3 sequences, under 13% occurring once. Noted time point: patch test 2, 6 weeks after DPC sensitization. Noted treatment: therapeutic diphenylcyclopropenone sensitization with weekly scalp DPC. This specimen consisted of whole blood, obtained in connection with sensitization to the hapten diphenylcyclopropenone (DPC). The receptors shown here come from a woman aged 45 to 65 with alopecia areata. Some clones in this sample may be carry-over from other donors' samples.

This clonotype was observed many times. The chain has TRBV5-4 and TRBJ2-5; 8 bases line up with TRBD1. V dropped 2 bases and J dropped 9; count of bases not matched to a gene: 15. CDR1 is SGHNT and CDR2 is YYREEE in the germline V gene (reference sequence). The CDR3 spans 16 residues. CDR3 sequence: CASSLNDVQGARAQYF. In DNA, the CDR3 is TGTGCCAGCAGCTTAAATGATGTCCAGGGGGCTAGGGCCCAGTACTTC.

In this sample, this clonotype turned up a few times. The chain carries TRBV12-3 or TRBV12-4 and TRBJ1-6; D is undetermined. V gave up 4 bases and J gave up 7 bases, with 11 bases separating them. The CDR3 runs to 14 residues. CDR3 DNA: TGTGCCAGCAGTTACAACAATGACAATTCACCCCTCCACTTT. It yields the protein CASSYNNDNSPLHF.

The chain is built from TRBV12-3 or TRBV12-4 and TRBJ1-2; tentative D call: TRBD1 (6 bases). This CDR3 has 13 amino acids. Trimming left V 3 bases short and J 6 bases short, with 11 bases between. CDR3 amino acids: CASSFWTVDGYTF. The CDR3 nucleotides are TGTGCCAGCAGTTTTTGGACAGTAGATGGCTACACCTTC.

This clonotype has more than one count but fewer than ten. The rearrangement joins TRBV6-5 to TRBJ1-1; no definite D call. Trimming removed 6 bases from V and 8 bases from J, with 19 bases in between. Germline V gives CDR1 MNHEY, CDR2 SVGAGI. The length of the CDR3 is 14 residues. The CDR3 protein is CASSSLSGPYEAFF. DNA of the CDR3: TGTGCCAGCAGCTCCCTGAGTGGGCCCTACGAAGCTTTCTTT.

There are many counts of this clonotype. The rearrangement uses TRBV5-1 and TRBJ1-1; D unclear. CDR1 and CDR2 from the germline V gene are SGHRS and YFSETQ. V was clipped by 4 bases and J by 7 bases, with 11 bases between them. The CDR3 sequence is 12 residues long. The CDR3, as DNA: TGCGCCAGCAGCCCGGACGGAGGTGAAGCTTTCTTT. Translated: CASSPDGGEAFF.

This clonotype was counted a few times. The chain is built from TRBV2 and TRBJ2-3; maybe TRBD2 (6 bases). This CDR3 has 13 amino acids. The V end was cut by 8 bases, the J end by 3 bases, with 12 bases between. Germline V gene lookup returns CDR1 SNHLY and CDR2 FYNNEI. The CDR3 loop reads CASCPGATDTQYF. Here the CDR3 DNA reads TGTGCCAGCTGCCCGGGAGCAACAGATACGCAGTATTTT.

This clonotype came up many times. The V gene is TRBV4-2, the J gene TRBJ1-2; a possible D gene is TRBD1 (5 bases). The CDR3 extends over 17 amino acids. Germline V gene lookup returns CDR1 LGHNA and CDR2 YNFKEQ. V was pared by 0 bases and J by 2 bases, with 16 bases between. DNA of the CDR3: TGTGCCAGCAGCCAAGAACGGATCGTGTCAGGGAACTATGGCTACACCTTC. Its protein product is CASSQERIVSGNYGYTF.

This clonotype came up many times. The chain joins TRBV29-1 to TRBJ2-7, with TRBD1 matching 11 bases. The ends lost 7 bases at V and 4 bases at J; junction bases unmatched: 6. Germline CDR1 reads SQVTM; CDR2 reads ANQGSEA. This CDR3 is 13 amino acids long. This CDR3 reads CSAGGQGDYEQYF. The CDR3 nucleotides read TGCAGCGCCGGGGGACAGGGGGATTACGAGCAGTACTTC.

The chain combines TRBV20-1 with TRBJ1-3; tentative D call: TRBD1 (5 bases). The CDR3 length is 16 residues. Trimming pared 2 bases from V and 3 bases from J, leaving 17 bases between. Per the germline V gene, CDR1 is DFQATT and CDR2 is SNEGSKA (reference sequence). The CDR3 DNA reads as TGCAGTGCTAGAACGACAGAGCAGGGAGGTGGAAACACCATATATTTT. It specifies CSARTTEQGGGNTIYF.

The sample holds many counts of this clonotype. This rearrangement joins TRBV11-2 to TRBJ2-3; D remains unclear. The V gene lost 5 bases and the J gene lost 7 bases, with 10 bases spanning the gap. Germline-derived CDR1 and CDR2 are SGHAT and FQNNGV. The CDR3 covers 12 residues. CDR3 bases: TGTGCCAGCAGCCTACGCCCCCATACGCAGTATTTT. This encodes CASSLRPHTQYF.

This clonotype occurred many times. V and J are TRBV18 and TRBJ2-7; 9 bases line up with TRBD1. The germline V gene has CDR1 KGHSH and CDR2 LQKENI. Losses at the gene ends were 2 bases for V and 3 bases for J; bases not matched to a gene: 8. The CDR3 covers 16 residues. The CDR3 reads CASSPFPGQGRYEQYF. CDR3 in DNA: TGTGCCAGCTCACCATTTCCGGGACAGGGCCGCTACGAGCAGTACTTC.

The chain joins TRBV20-1 to TRBJ2-1, with TRBD2 matching 10 bases. CDR3 length: 13 residues. In germline, CDR1 is DFQATT, CDR2 SNEGSKA (reference sequence). In nucleotides, the CDR3 is TGCAGCTTCGGACTAGCGGCCCACAATGAGCAGTTCTTC. It is translated as CSFGLAAHNEQFF.

The chain links TRBV5-1 to TRBJ2-5; D is perhaps TRBD2 (6 bases). The CDR3 spans 15 residues. Germline values: CDR1 SGHRS, CDR2 YFSETQ. Trimming cost V 4 bases and J 5 bases, with 18 bases left between them. As DNA, the CDR3 is TGCGCCAGCAGCCCGCGGGACTCCTCCCGGGAGACCCAGTACTTC. This gives the protein CASSPRDSSRETQYF.

There are many counts of this clonotype. The genes are TRBV29-1 and TRBJ1-1, with D unclear. The CDR3 is 12 residues long. With 7 bases removed from V and 0 bases from J, the gap between germline ends came to 9 bases. The germline V gene has CDR1 SQVTM and CDR2 ANQGSEA. Here the CDR3 DNA reads TGCAGCGCCGAAAGCCTGAACACTGAAGCTTTCTTT. Translating gives CSAESLNTEAFF.

The gene calls are TRBV18 and TRBJ2-1; D not certain. The CDR3 is 12 amino acids. Germline lookup yields CDR1 KGHSH and CDR2 LQKENI. Trimming shortened V by 3 bases and J by 5 bases, and 5 bases separated the two germline ends. CDR3 sequence reads: CASSPVNNEQFF. The CDR3 DNA follows: TGTGCCAGCTCACCGGTTAACAATGAGCAGTTCTTC.

This clonotype was counted between two and nine times. The chain carries TRBV5-1 and TRBJ2-1, with D unresolved. Germline assignment: CDR1 SGHRS and CDR2 YFSETQ. Deletions cut 0 bases from V and 0 bases from J, with 10 bases between. The CDR3 is made up of 16 amino acids. The CDR3 DNA sequence: TGCGCCAGCAGCTTGGGTCAATCGGCCTCCTACAATGAGCAGTTCTTC. Amino acid sequence: CASSLGQSASYNEQFF.

This clonotype occurred many times. V and J are TRBV18 and TRBJ1-3; weak D call: TRBD1 (6 bases). This CDR3 is built from 17 residues. Per the germline V gene, CDR1 is KGHSH and CDR2 is LQKENI. The germline V and J ends were trimmed by 5 bases and 4 bases, with 21 bases remaining between them. The CDR3 coding sequence is TGTGCCAGCTCATCCCTCCCCACAGGGCCTCAGGGAAACACCATATATTTT. As protein: CASSSLPTGPQGNTIYF.